These T cell receptor beta chains were read from a single sample in a study of blood T cell repertoires in COVID-19. The data were produced by immunoSEQ multiplex PCR, yet TCRdb's version contains in-frame clones alone and is incomplete. The profile covers hundreds of thousands of clones, with over 75% appearing a single time and 15% to 17% taken by the ten largest. Input material: PBMCs or T cells enriched from blood (not recorded which). These receptors all stem from a man between 18 and 29 years old who had recovered from COVID-19. Both conserved end residues are part of each CDR3. D genes are given only for firm matches. Rows give clone size only sometimes, using once, few, many, or a class for an expanded clone.

CDR3 DNA: TGTGCCAGCAGCTTAGGCGGGCAGCACGGGGAGCTGTTTTTT
CDR3 protein: CASSLGGQHGELFF
J gene: TRBJ2-2
D gene: NA
V gene: TRBV7-9
clone size: NA
CDR3 length: 14

CDR3 DNA: TGCGCCAGCAGCCGGCTAGTCGGGGAAGGAGATACGCAGTATTTT
CDR3 protein: CASSRLVGEGDTQYF
J gene: TRBJ2-3
D gene: NA
V gene: TRBV5-1
clone size: NA
CDR3 length: 15

CDR3 DNA: TGTGCCAGCAGCTTGGACAGGGGATTGGATGGCTACACCTTC
CDR3 protein: CASSLDRGLDGYTF
J gene: TRBJ1-2
D gene: TRBD1
V gene: TRBV5-4
clone size: NA
CDR3 length: 14

CDR3 DNA: TGTGCCAGCAGCCAAGAATTGGTCAGGGGTCGAAACACCATATATTTT
CDR3 protein: CASSQELVRGRNTIYF
J gene: TRBJ1-3
D gene: NA
V gene: TRBV3-1/TRBV3-2
clone size: NA
CDR3 length: 16

CDR3 DNA: TGCGCCAGCAGCTCCGGGACAGGGGGAGGAATTGAAAAACTGTTTTTT
CDR3 protein: CASSSGTGGGIEKLFF
J gene: TRBJ1-4
D gene: TRBD1
V gene: TRBV5-1
clone size: many
CDR3 length: 16

CDR3 DNA: TGTGCCAGCAGTGAGGCAAACTACGAGCAGTACTTC
CDR3 protein: CASSEANYEQYF
J gene: TRBJ2-7
D gene: NA
V gene: TRBV6-1
clone size: NA
CDR3 length: 12

CDR3 DNA: TGTGCCAGCAGTATAGGCGGGAGGGATGAGCAGTTCTTC
CDR3 protein: CASSIGGRDEQFF
J gene: TRBJ2-1
D gene: TRBD2
V gene: TRBV5-4
clone size: NA
CDR3 length: 13

CDR3 DNA: TGCGCCAGCAGCTTGATGGGACTAGCGGGAGGAGAGACCCAGTACTTC
CDR3 protein: CASSLMGLAGGETQYF
J gene: TRBJ2-5
D gene: TRBD2
V gene: TRBV5-1
clone size: NA
CDR3 length: 16

CDR3 DNA: TGTGCCTGGAGTACCGGAGAGCACACGCAGTATTTT
CDR3 protein: CAWSTGEHTQYF
J gene: TRBJ2-3
D gene: NA
V gene: TRBV30
clone size: NA
CDR3 length: 12

CDR3 DNA: TGTGCCAGCAGGGACAGGGGGCGAGGAGCCACTGAAGCTTTCTTT
CDR3 protein: CASRDRGRGATEAFF
J gene: TRBJ1-1
D gene: TRBD1
V gene: TRBV27
clone size: NA
CDR3 length: 15

CDR3 DNA: TGTGCCAGCTCACCATACGGACCGGGACAGGGGAGACGAGATACGCAGTATTTT
CDR3 protein: CASSPYGPGQGRRDTQYF
J gene: TRBJ2-3
D gene: TRBD1
V gene: TRBV18
clone size: NA
CDR3 length: 18

CDR3 DNA: TGCGCCAGCAGCTTGCGTAAGAACACCGGGGAGCTGTTTTTT
CDR3 protein: CASSLRKNTGELFF
J gene: TRBJ2-2
D gene: NA
V gene: TRBV5-1
clone size: NA
CDR3 length: 14

CDR3 DNA: TGTGCCAGCAGCTCCGGACAGGAAACGTGGAGCTACACCTTC
CDR3 protein: CASSSGQETWSYTF
J gene: TRBJ1-2
D gene: TRBD1
V gene: TRBV7-2
clone size: few
CDR3 length: 14

CDR3 DNA: TGTGCCAGCAGTTCCGCCGGGACTAGCGGGAGACCCATTTACGAGCAGTACTTC
CDR3 protein: CASSSAGTSGRPIYEQYF
J gene: TRBJ2-7
D gene: TRBD2
V gene: TRBV28
clone size: once
CDR3 length: 18

CDR3 DNA: TGTGCTAGTGGGACAGGGGGAGACACTGAAGCTTTCTTT
CDR3 protein: CASGTGGDTEAFF
J gene: TRBJ1-1
D gene: TRBD1
V gene: TRBV12-5
clone size: NA
CDR3 length: 13

CDR3 DNA: TGTGCCAGCTCTACCCAACAGGGTTCGAGCTATGGCTACACCTTC
CDR3 protein: CASSTQQGSSYGYTF
J gene: TRBJ1-2
D gene: NA
V gene: TRBV18
clone size: NA
CDR3 length: 15

CDR3 DNA: TGTGCCAGTAGAGATACCGACAGTGCTAACTATGGCTACACCTTC
CDR3 protein: CASRDTDSANYGYTF
J gene: TRBJ1-2
D gene: NA
V gene: TRBV19
clone size: NA
CDR3 length: 15

CDR3 DNA: TGTGCCTGGGAGAACAAGGGACTAGCGGGGGGGGCTAAGTTCTTC
CDR3 protein: CAWENKGLAGGAKFF
J gene: TRBJ2-1
D gene: TRBD2
V gene: TRBV30
clone size: NA
CDR3 length: 15

CDR3 DNA: TGTGCCAGCTCGACAGGGACCTATGGCTACACCTTC
CDR3 protein: CASSTGTYGYTF
J gene: TRBJ1-2
D gene: TRBD1
V gene: TRBV19
clone size: NA
CDR3 length: 12

CDR3 DNA: TGTGCCAGCAGCCCCGGGGGGGGTTTCTACAATGAGCAGTTCTTC
CDR3 protein: CASSPGGGFYNEQFF
J gene: TRBJ2-1
D gene: TRBD2
V gene: TRBV3-1/TRBV3-2
clone size: NA
CDR3 length: 15

CDR3 DNA: TGTGCCAGCAGTTTGGAGGGGGACAGGGAAGATTACGAGCAGTACTTC
CDR3 protein: CASSLEGDREDYEQYF
J gene: TRBJ2-7
D gene: TRBD1
V gene: TRBV6-5
clone size: NA
CDR3 length: 16

CDR3 DNA: TGTGCCAGCAGTTTGATCGGGTCTGATAACTACGAGCAGTACTTC
CDR3 protein: CASSLIGSDNYEQYF
J gene: TRBJ2-7
D gene: NA
V gene: TRBV27
clone size: NA
CDR3 length: 15

CDR3 DNA: TGTGCCACCGCACGAAATACACAAGAGACCCAGTACTTC
CDR3 protein: CATARNTQETQYF
J gene: TRBJ2-5
D gene: NA
V gene: TRBV24-1
clone size: NA
CDR3 length: 13

CDR3 DNA: TGTGCCAGCAACTTGCGGGACGCTGACACCGGGGAGCTGTTTTTT
CDR3 protein: CASNLRDADTGELFF
J gene: TRBJ2-2
D gene: NA
V gene: TRBV7-9
clone size: NA
CDR3 length: 15

CDR3 DNA: TGCGCCAGCAGTCAATCCCCTCCGGGACAGGGGGCTGAGACCCAGTACTTC
CDR3 protein: CASSQSPPGQGAETQYF
J gene: TRBJ2-5
D gene: TRBD1
V gene: TRBV23-1
clone size: NA
CDR3 length: 17

CDR3 DNA: TGTGCCAGCAGCTGGACTAGCGGGGTCTACAATGAGCAGTTCTTC
CDR3 protein: CASSWTSGVYNEQFF
J gene: TRBJ2-1
D gene: TRBD2
V gene: TRBV3-1/TRBV3-2
clone size: NA
CDR3 length: 15

CDR3 DNA: TGTGCCAGCAGTTACTCGTGGACCCAGGGCAGCTACAATGAGCAGTTCTTC
CDR3 protein: CASSYSWTQGSYNEQFF
J gene: TRBJ2-1
D gene: NA
V gene: TRBV6-2/TRBV6-3
clone size: NA
CDR3 length: 17

CDR3 DNA: TGCGCCAGCAGCCCGATTAGAGGCCTCATCGGGGAAGAGACCCAGTACTTC
CDR3 protein: CASSPIRGLIGEETQYF
J gene: TRBJ2-5
D gene: NA
V gene: TRBV4-1
clone size: once
CDR3 length: 17

CDR3 DNA: TGCGCCAGCAGCTTGGCTTTAAGGACTAGTGGCACAGATACGCAGTATTTT
CDR3 protein: CASSLALRTSGTDTQYF
J gene: TRBJ2-3
D gene: TRBD2
V gene: TRBV5-1
clone size: NA
CDR3 length: 17

CDR3 DNA: TGTGCCAGCAGCATGGGGACAGAGGGGTCTTACGAGCAGTACTTC
CDR3 protein: CASSMGTEGSYEQYF
J gene: TRBJ2-7
D gene: TRBD1
V gene: TRBV7-6
clone size: NA
CDR3 length: 15

CDR3 DNA: TGCGCCAGCAGCCCCAACCAAGAGACCCAGTACTTC
CDR3 protein: CASSPNQETQYF
J gene: TRBJ2-5
D gene: NA
V gene: TRBV5-1
clone size: NA
CDR3 length: 12

CDR3 DNA: TGTGCCAGCAGCTTAGATCGATCCCGGTCCTACGAGCAGTACTTC
CDR3 protein: CASSLDRSRSYEQYF
J gene: TRBJ2-7
D gene: NA
V gene: TRBV11-2
clone size: NA
CDR3 length: 15

CDR3 DNA: TGTGCCAGCAGCCTTGGACAGGGGAATAATGCCGGGGAGCTGTTTTTT
CDR3 protein: CASSLGQGNNAGELFF
J gene: TRBJ2-2
D gene: TRBD1
V gene: TRBV3-1/TRBV3-2
clone size: NA
CDR3 length: 16

CDR3 DNA: TGTGCCAGCAGCTTAGTAGTCCTAGCGGGAGGGCGGACCGGGGAGCTGTTTTTT
CDR3 protein: CASSLVVLAGGRTGELFF
J gene: TRBJ2-2
D gene: TRBD2
V gene: TRBV11-3
clone size: NA
CDR3 length: 18

CDR3 DNA: TGTGCCAGCAACGATCGGGGGGGCCTCGAGCAGTACTTC
CDR3 protein: CASNDRGGLEQYF
J gene: TRBJ2-7
D gene: TRBD2
V gene: TRBV3-1/TRBV3-2
clone size: NA
CDR3 length: 13

CDR3 DNA: TGTGCCAGCAGCTTGCAGGGGGCAGATACGCAGTATTTT
CDR3 protein: CASSLQGADTQYF
J gene: TRBJ2-3
D gene: TRBD1
V gene: TRBV5-5
clone size: NA
CDR3 length: 13

CDR3 DNA: TGTGCCAGCTCACCAACCTCAACAGGGATCCCCGGGGAGCTGTTTTTT
CDR3 protein: CASSPTSTGIPGELFF
J gene: TRBJ2-2
D gene: NA
V gene: TRBV18
clone size: NA
CDR3 length: 16

CDR3 DNA: TGCGCCAGCAGGAGTAACACTGAAGCTTTCTTT
CDR3 protein: CASRSNTEAFF
J gene: TRBJ1-1
D gene: NA
V gene: TRBV10-2
clone size: NA
CDR3 length: 11

CDR3 DNA: TGTGCTAGTGGTTTGGTCGACAGCCTCTATGGCTACACCTTC
CDR3 protein: CASGLVDSLYGYTF
J gene: TRBJ1-2
D gene: NA
V gene: TRBV12-5
clone size: NA
CDR3 length: 14

CDR3 DNA: TGTGCCAGCAGCTTAGGTCTCAGGGAAGACACCATATATTTT
CDR3 protein: CASSLGLREDTIYF
J gene: TRBJ1-3
D gene: NA
V gene: TRBV13
clone size: NA
CDR3 length: 14

CDR3 DNA: TGTGCCAGCTCCCTCGGCGGGGCTCTCGGGGATACGCAGTATTTT
CDR3 protein: CASSLGGALGDTQYF
J gene: TRBJ2-3
D gene: NA
V gene: TRBV18
clone size: once
CDR3 length: 15

CDR3 DNA: TGTGCCAGCAGCCCCGGGGGCGGGAGAACAGATACGCAGTATTTT
CDR3 protein: CASSPGGGRTDTQYF
J gene: TRBJ2-3
D gene: NA
V gene: TRBV7-3
clone size: NA
CDR3 length: 15

CDR3 DNA: TGTGCCAGCAGTTTGGGACTAGCGGGAGTGTATGAGCAGTTCTTC
CDR3 protein: CASSLGLAGVYEQFF
J gene: TRBJ2-1
D gene: TRBD2
V gene: TRBV28
clone size: NA
CDR3 length: 15

CDR3 DNA: TGTGCCAGCAGTCAGGGTAGAAGTGGGAACACTGAAGCTTTCTTT
CDR3 protein: CASSQGRSGNTEAFF
J gene: TRBJ1-1
D gene: NA
V gene: TRBV2
clone size: NA
CDR3 length: 15

CDR3 DNA: TGTGCCAGCAGCTTGCGGGGGGGGACCGGGGAGCTGTTTTTT
CDR3 protein: CASSLRGGTGELFF
J gene: TRBJ2-2
D gene: TRBD2
V gene: TRBV5-4
clone size: NA
CDR3 length: 14

CDR3 DNA: TGTGCCAGCAGTCCTCTACAGGGATACGAGCAGTACTTC
CDR3 protein: CASSPLQGYEQYF
J gene: TRBJ2-7
D gene: NA
V gene: TRBV11-2
clone size: NA
CDR3 length: 13

CDR3 DNA: TGTGCCATCAGTGAAGTAGCGGGAGCTAGAGATACGCAGTATTTT
CDR3 protein: CAISEVAGARDTQYF
J gene: TRBJ2-3
D gene: TRBD2
V gene: TRBV10-3
clone size: NA
CDR3 length: 15

CDR3 DNA: TGTGCCAGCAGCCCGGGACAGGGGTCGATCTATGGCTACACCTTC
CDR3 protein: CASSPGQGSIYGYTF
J gene: TRBJ1-2
D gene: TRBD1
V gene: TRBV5-6
clone size: NA
CDR3 length: 15

CDR3 DNA: TGTGCCAGCACCCGGACTAGCGCAAGTGAGCAGTTCTTC
CDR3 protein: CASTRTSASEQFF
J gene: TRBJ2-1
D gene: TRBD2
V gene: TRBV3-1/TRBV3-2
clone size: NA
CDR3 length: 13

CDR3 DNA: TGTGCCAGCAGCTCCCGGACAGGCAGTTCAGATACGCAGTATTTT
CDR3 protein: CASSSRTGSSDTQYF
J gene: TRBJ2-3
D gene: TRBD1
V gene: TRBV13
clone size: NA
CDR3 length: 15

CDR3 DNA: TGTGCCAGCTCACCGGGCAGGGGTATCCAAGAGACCCAGTACTTC
CDR3 protein: CASSPGRGIQETQYF
J gene: TRBJ2-5
D gene: NA
V gene: TRBV18
clone size: NA
CDR3 length: 15

CDR3 DNA: TGTGCCAGCAGCGTTTTAGCGGGGGGCACAGATACGCAGTATTTT
CDR3 protein: CASSVLAGGTDTQYF
J gene: TRBJ2-3
D gene: TRBD2
V gene: TRBV9
clone size: NA
CDR3 length: 15

CDR3 DNA: TGTGCCAGCAGCTTAGTTACAGGGTCGGTGAACACTGAAGCTTTCTTT
CDR3 protein: CASSLVTGSVNTEAFF
J gene: TRBJ1-1
D gene: NA
V gene: TRBV7-9
clone size: NA
CDR3 length: 16

CDR3 DNA: TGCAGTGCTAGTGGGTCCGGGACAGGGGATTCGTCCTATAATTCACCCCTCCACTTT
CDR3 protein: CSASGSGTGDSSYNSPLHF
J gene: TRBJ1-6
D gene: TRBD1
V gene: TRBV20-1
clone size: NA
CDR3 length: 19

CDR3 DNA: TGTGCCAGCAGTTCTGAGGGGGGGCGTTTAAGAGCTTTCTTT
CDR3 protein: CASSSEGGRLRAFF
J gene: TRBJ1-1
D gene: NA
V gene: TRBV2
clone size: NA
CDR3 length: 14